The 24 T cell receptor beta chains below come from one sample, sequenced in a study of T-cell memory formation after mild COVID-19. MiXCR, applied by TCRdb to the 5' RACE reads, yields one record per CDR3 protein. The sample lists 470,000 or so distinct CDR3 sequences; roughly 18% were seen once. Sample: PBMCs or a T cell subset sorted from them (not recorded which). These receptors were collected from a man aged 18 to 35 who had mild COVID-19 (a few samples of this study predate the infection). Cell type and time point are not known.

The gene calls are TRBV7-2 and TRBJ1-1; D remains unclear. The ends were cut back, 5 bases at V and 7 bases at J, with 23 bases in the middle. Looked up from germline, CDR1 is SGHTA and CDR2 is FQGNSA. This CDR3 has 16 residues. The DNA of the CDR3 is TGTGCCAGCAGCCCCCCAACGTCTTGGGTGAGGGATGAAGCTTTCTTT. Its protein is CASSPPTSWVRDEAFF.

This rearrangement joins TRBV29-1 to TRBJ2-1; 10 positions agree with TRBD2. With V trimmed by 7 bases and J by 4 bases, 4 bases remained unmatched. CDR3 size: 13 residues. Per the germline V gene, CDR1 is SQVTM and CDR2 is ANQGSEA. Here the CDR3 reads CSARTSGYNEQFF. CDR3 in DNA: TGCAGCGCCAGGACTAGCGGATACAATGAGCAGTTCTTC.

The genes are TRBV12-3 or TRBV12-4 and TRBJ2-1; TRBD2 matches at 8 bases. The CDR3 extends over 15 amino acids. The trim removed 4 bases at V and 8 bases at J, leaving 10 bases unmatched. This chain's CDR3 is CASSYRGGLLYEQFF. In DNA, the CDR3 is TGTGCCAGCAGTTACCGGGGGGGACTCCTCTATGAGCAGTTCTTC.

The CDR3 DNA is TGTGCCAGCAGACTTGGGGACTTCAATGAGCAGTTCTTC. Protein product: CASRLGDFNEQFF. The V call is TRBV12-3 or TRBV12-4, the J call TRBJ2-1; D is perhaps TRBD2 (6 bases). Trimming stripped 6 bases from V and 6 bases from J, with 12 bases between. This CDR3 is built from 13 residues.

The chain joins TRBV4-3 to TRBJ1-3; D perhaps matches TRBD1 (5 bases). The germline V gene has CDR1 LGHNA and CDR2 YSLEER. V was cut by 0 bases and J by 3 bases, with 12 bases left in between. The CDR3 is 16 residues long. The CDR3 bases are TGCGCCAGCAGCCAAGATCCGAGGGGCAGTGGAAACACCATATATTTT. Translating gives CASSQDPRGSGNTIYF.

This clonotype was counted many times. J is TRBJ2-1 and V is TRBV10-3; D unresolved. The CDR3 has 14 amino acids. The germline CDR1 and CDR2 sequences are ENHRY and SYGVKD. V lost 7 bases and J lost 3, with 13 bases in between. CDR3 sequence: CAITYSDIYNEQFF. CDR3 nucleotides: TGTGCCATCACCTATAGTGATATCTACAATGAGCAGTTCTTC.

For this clonotype: The junction shows a germline mismatch at one end, possibly a read error. This chain links TRBV3-1 with TRBJ2-1; D perhaps matches TRBD1 (6 bases). CDR1 and CDR2 from the germline V gene are LGHDT and YNNKEL (reference sequence). This CDR3 contains 15 residues. As DNA, the CDR3 is TGTGCCAGCAGACAAGCCGGGACAAGGGGGAATGAGCAGTTCTTC. This translates into CASRQAGTRGNEQFF.

The CDR3 is CASSPRLGGMNTEAFF. The CDR3 coding sequence is TGTGCCAGCTCACCGAGGCTGGGAGGGATGAACACTGAAGCTTTCTTT. V gene TRBV18 combines with J gene TRBJ1-1; no definite D call. The CDR3 has 16 residues. Trimming shortened V by 3 bases and J by 0 bases, and 14 bases separated the two germline ends. Germline-derived CDR1 and CDR2 are KGHSH and LQKENI. Variable domain in full (rest from reference TRBV18 and TRBJ1-1): NAGVMQNPRHLVRRRGQEARLRCSPMKGHSHVYWYRQLPEEGLKFMVYLQKENIIDESGMPKERFSAEFPKEGPSILRIQQVVRGDSAAYFCASSPRLGGMNTEAFFGQGTRLTVV.

This clonotype appeared a few times. The genes are TRBV7-9 and TRBJ2-5; maybe TRBD2 (6 bases). The V end was cut by 3 bases, the J end by 5 bases, with 10 bases between. This CDR3 is 13 amino acids long. The germline V gene encodes CDR1 SEHNR and CDR2 FQNEAQ (reference sequence). The CDR3 sequence: CASSFGGSETQYF. In DNA, the CDR3 is TGTGCCAGCAGCTTTGGAGGGTCCGAGACCCAGTACTTC.

The V gene is TRBV10-3, the J gene TRBJ2-7; D is ambiguous. Germline V gene sequence: CDR1 ENHRY, CDR2 SYGVKD. Between the trimmed V and J ends, which lost 2 bases and 4 bases, there was a span of 12 bases. The CDR3 contains 14 residues. CDR3 amino acids: CAISEGPVAYEQYV. DNA for the CDR3: TGTGCCATCAGTGAGGGGCCAGTTGCATACGAGCAGTACGTC.

The CDR3 nucleotides read TGTGCCAGCTCAACCGCCGGGACCTCATACGAGCAGTACGTC. Protein sequence: CASSTAGTSYEQYV. The chain joins TRBV18 to TRBJ2-7; either TRBD1 or TRBD2 may supply D (5 bases each). V lost 5 bases to trimming and J lost 4 bases, with 15 bases between them. This CDR3 region has 14 residues. CDR1 is KGHSH and CDR2 is LQKENI in the germline V gene.

This clonotype was seen many times. This rearrangement joins TRBV7-6 to TRBJ2-3; 12 bases agree with TRBD2. Looked up from germline, CDR1 is SGHVS and CDR2 is FNYEAQ. V was pared by 8 bases and J by 2 bases, with 8 bases of the junction left unmatched. The CDR3 contains 16 residues. CDR3 residues: CASAWASGGVTDTQYF. CDR3 in DNA: TGTGCCAGCGCTTGGGCTAGCGGGGGGGTCACAGATACGCAGTATTTT.

In its sample, this clonotype was seen a few times. V and J are TRBV29-1 and TRBJ2-3; TRBD2 matches 13 bases. V trimming: 4 bases; J trimming: 6 bases; junction bases outside the gene matches: 7. This CDR3 has 15 amino acids. Germline loops: CDR1 SQVTM, CDR2 ANQGSEA. The CDR3 DNA reads TGCAGCGTTGCCCCGACTAGCGGGGGGATTGATACGCAGTATTTT. It encodes CSVAPTSGGIDTQYF.

In this sample, this clonotype turned up many times. The chain is built from TRBV7-9 and TRBJ1-1; perhaps TRBD1 as D (5 bases). V dropped 5 bases and J dropped 5 bases, with 12 bases sitting between them. The CDR3 has 13 residues. Germline V gene data show CDR1 as SEHNR and CDR2 as FQNEAQ (reference sequence). CDR3: CASSLTRGTEAFF. DNA of the CDR3: TGTGCCAGCAGCCTTACCCGGGGGACTGAAGCTTTCTTT.

This clonotype has only a few counts. The genes are TRBV11-2 and TRBJ2-1; 13 bases match TRBD2. V shed 8 bases, J shed 4 bases, and the junction held 5 bases outside the gene matches. This CDR3 contains 15 residues. The germline gives CDR1 SGHAT, CDR2 FQNNGV. The CDR3 sequence: CASGSGLAGYNEQFF. The CDR3 DNA is TGTGCCAGCGGGTCGGGACTAGCGGGGTACAATGAGCAGTTCTTC.

The V and J genes are TRBV28 and TRBJ2-1; D not resolved. CDR3 length equals 15 residues. The germline V gene encodes CDR1 MDHEN and CDR2 SYDVKM. V was cut by 2 bases and J by 1 base, with 9 bases left in between. CDR3 protein: CASSLPGLSYNEQFF. CDR3 in DNA: TGTGCCAGCAGTTTACCAGGTCTATCCTACAATGAGCAGTTCTTC.

The V call is TRBV4-1, the J call TRBJ2-1, with a weak D call TRBD1 (6 bases). Per the germline V gene, CDR1 is MGHRA and CDR2 is YSYEKL. Trimming pared 1 base from V and 15 bases from J, leaving 10 bases between. The CDR3 covers 11 residues. The CDR3 DNA is TGCGCCAGCAGCCAAGCAGGGGATAGGTTCTTC. This encodes CASSQAGDRFF.

This clonotype was found a few times. The genes are TRBV7-6 and TRBJ1-1; D not resolved. This CDR3 region has 14 residues. Germline V lookup: CDR1 SGHVS, CDR2 FNYEAQ. With 3 bases removed from V and 5 bases from J, the gap between germline ends came to 13 bases. The CDR3 loop is CASSFGVKGTEAFF. For the CDR3, the DNA is TGTGCCAGCAGCTTTGGAGTTAAAGGGACTGAAGCTTTCTTT.

This clonotype occurred many times. V usage is TRBV18 and J usage is TRBJ1-2; no clear D. V gave up 2 bases and J gave up 3 bases, with 10 bases separating them. This CDR3 is built from 14 residues. Per the germline V gene, CDR1 is KGHSH and CDR2 is LQKENI. Here the CDR3 reads CASSPEDGYYGYTF. CDR3 sequence (DNA): TGTGCCAGCTCACCAGAGGACGGATACTATGGCTACACCTTC.

The table lists this clonotype with a few counts. The CDR3 region has the DNA TGTGCCAGCAGTTATTCGCGAACTGGAAACACCATATATTTT. This encodes CASSYSRTGNTIYF. This rearrangement joins TRBV6-5 to TRBJ1-3; unclear D gene. The germline V gene encodes CDR1 MNHEY and CDR2 SVGAGI. V gave up 3 bases and J gave up 2 bases, with 8 bases separating them. There are 14 residues in the CDR3.

This chain uses TRBV7-3 with TRBJ2-5; D not resolved. This CDR3 is built from 13 residues. The ends were cut back, 2 bases at V and 8 bases at J, with 12 bases in the middle. Per the germline V gene, CDR1 is SGHTA and CDR2 is FQGTGA. CDR3 DNA sequence: TGTGCCAGCAGCTTATCGGCTCCGGATACCCAGTACTTC. Its translation: CASSLSAPDTQYF.

This clonotype was found a few times. The V and J genes are TRBV27 and TRBJ2-5; 7 bases are a match to TRBD2. Germline V gene data show CDR1 as MNHEY and CDR2 as SMNVEV (reference sequence). This CDR3 is built from 14 residues. The junction had 3 bases not matched to a gene; V was cut back by 2 bases and J by 3 bases. The CDR3 is CASSLRAGEETQYF. The CDR3 bases are TGTGCCAGCAGTTTACGGGCGGGGGAAGAGACCCAGTACTTC.

The gene calls are TRBV7-9 and TRBJ1-1, with 7 nucleotides matching TRBD1. Trimming removed 5 bases from V and 4 bases from J; junction bases left unmatched: 10. CDR1 and CDR2 (germline): SEHNR, FQNEAQ (reference sequence). The CDR3 sequence is 15 residues long. The CDR3 reads CASSRVQGKGTEAFF. In nucleotides, the CDR3 is TGTGCCAGCAGCCGGGTACAGGGGAAGGGCACTGAAGCTTTCTTT.

J is TRBJ1-5 and V is TRBV18; D gene unclear. In germline, CDR1 is KGHSH, CDR2 LQKENI. The CDR3 length is 15 residues. Trimming removed 3 bases from V and 2 bases from J, with 11 bases in between. CDR3 protein: CASSPGEVGNQPQHF. The CDR3 DNA follows: TGTGCCAGCTCACCCGGGGAGGTGGGCAATCAGCCCCAGCATTTT.